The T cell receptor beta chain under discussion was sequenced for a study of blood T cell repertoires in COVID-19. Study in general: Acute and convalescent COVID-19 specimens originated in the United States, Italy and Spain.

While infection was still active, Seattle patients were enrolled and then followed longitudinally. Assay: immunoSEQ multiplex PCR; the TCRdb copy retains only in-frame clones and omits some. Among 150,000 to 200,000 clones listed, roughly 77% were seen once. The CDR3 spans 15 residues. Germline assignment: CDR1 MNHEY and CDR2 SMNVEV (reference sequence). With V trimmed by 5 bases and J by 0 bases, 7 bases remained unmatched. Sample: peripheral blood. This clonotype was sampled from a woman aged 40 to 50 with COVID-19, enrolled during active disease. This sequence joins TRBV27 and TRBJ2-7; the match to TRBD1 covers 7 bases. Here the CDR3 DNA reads TGTGCCAGCAGTCCGGGGCCAGGGGGCTCCTACGAGCAGTACTTC. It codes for CASSPGPGGSYEQYF.